These 8 T cell receptor beta chains came from one sample sequenced in a study of blood T cells in healthy people across ages. A second PCR of 7 to 11 cycles used a sample-barcoded 5' primer and a J-beta primer mix. TCRdb redid the calling of the 5' RACE reads with MiXCR, one entry per CDR3 protein. Among about a million distinct CDR3 sequences listed, 45% to 50% were seen once. The sample was blood. The receptors were gathered from a man younger than 45 in good health.

This chain uses TRBV12-3 or TRBV12-4 with TRBJ1-1, with D uncertain. Trimming removed 7 bases from V and 0 bases from J, with 12 bases in between. This CDR3 is 14 amino acids long. The CDR3 DNA sequence: TGTGCCAGCACTATGGGAGGGTTGAACACTGAAGCTTTCTTT. The encoded protein is CASTMGGLNTEAFF.

The chain is built from TRBV5-1 and TRBJ2-1, with 8 bases identical to TRBD1. CDR1 is SGHRS, CDR2 YFSETQ, per germline. V lost 4 bases and J lost 3; bases outside the gene matches: 6. There are 15 residues in the CDR3. In DNA, the CDR3 is TGCGCCAGCAGCCAGGGACAGGCAATCTACAATGAGCAGTTCTTC. Translated, it gives CASSQGQAIYNEQFF.

In this sample, this clonotype turned up once. The CDR3 loop reads CATAALSGGADTQYF. The DNA of the CDR3 is TGTGCCACCGCCGCCCTTTCGGGTGGAGCAGATACGCAGTATTTT. This chain connects TRBV24-1 to TRBJ2-3, with D unclear. The V and J ends lost 9 bases and 4 bases respectively, with 19 bases between them. This CDR3 is 15 amino acids long. Germline V lookup: CDR1 KGHDR, CDR2 SFDVKD.

The chain combines TRBV20-1 with TRBJ2-1; D not certain. Per germline, CDR1 DFQATT and CDR2 SNEGSKA (reference sequence). The CDR3 has 12 residues. The ends were cut back, 8 bases at V and 6 bases at J, with 14 bases in the middle. The CDR3 sequence is CSTRGVVNEQFF. The CDR3, as DNA: TGCAGTACGAGAGGAGTAGTCAATGAGCAGTTCTTC.

This clonotype was seen more than once but under ten times. The chain carries TRBV29-1 and TRBJ2-6, with TRBD2 matching over 11 bases. V shed 1 base, J shed 1 base, and the junction held 3 bases outside the gene matches. This CDR3 region has 17 residues. Germline V gene lookup returns CDR1 SQVTM and CDR2 ANQGSEA. CDR3 DNA sequence: TGCAGCGTTGAAGGACTAGCGGGGAAGTCTGGGGCCAACGTCCTGACTTTC. This codes for CSVEGLAGKSGANVLTF.

The chain links TRBV6-2 or TRBV6-3 to TRBJ2-7; a weak D match, TRBD1 (7 bases). From germline, CDR1 is MNHEY and CDR2 SVGEGT. Trimming stripped 5 bases from V and 3 bases from J, with 17 bases between. This CDR3 is built from 15 residues. CDR3 protein: CASSMAGQKNYEQYF. In DNA, the CDR3 is TGTGCCAGCAGTATGGCGGGACAGAAGAACTACGAGCAGTACTTC.

V and J are TRBV29-1 and TRBJ1-2; TRBD1 agrees at 7 bases. The V and J ends lost 7 bases and 3 bases, in that order; junction bases with no gene match: 8. Germline-derived CDR1 and CDR2 are SQVTM and ANQGSEA. The CDR3 loop spans 13 amino acids. CDR3 bases: TGCAGCGCCCCGCCCCAGGGGGACTATGGCTACACCTTC. This encodes CSAPPQGDYGYTF.

The CDR3 is CASSSPDRRDDGYTF. CDR3 nucleotides: TGTGCCAGCAGCTCACCGGACAGGCGGGATGATGGCTACACCTTC. The rearrangement joins TRBV7-9 to TRBJ1-2, with 7 nucleotides matching TRBD1. V shed 4 bases, J shed 6 bases, and the junction held 11 bases outside the gene matches. CDR3 size: 15 residues. Germline CDR1 and CDR2: SEHNR and FQNEAQ (reference sequence).